The subject of this entry is one T cell receptor beta chain. This clonotype was picked up a small number of times. This clone's antigen is unknown. No base-level quality is on record; no much larger clone is a single base apart. The TCR beta CDR3 regions were amplified from the RNA transcripts. A first-round RT-PCR of the TCR CDR3 used the HTBI primer set with the Qiagen OneStep RT-PCR kit. Libraries were constructed in a second round of multiplex PCR, after which size selection and purification were performed. Paired-end sequencing of the libraries was performed with 100 bp reads on an Illumina HiSeq2000. Regarding the original processing steps: SOAPnuke was used to process the raw data, with reads discarded if the reads contained adapters or uncalled bases, had a mean Phred below 15, or lacked an exact constant-primer or identifier match. High-quality paired reads were merged using COPE v1.2.5, and each unique nucleotide sequence was defined as a clonotype. MiTCR v1.1 was used to align the clonotypes against IMGT TRBV, TRBD and TRBJ reference segments. The analysis included only V-J combinations with a frequency above 0.0001, which together covered 99% to 99.2% of the repertoires. A TCS score was defined as the ratio of F50 (clonal expansion) to E x V (chaos), with BLOSUM62-based TCRdist applied between CDR3 peptides within each V-J. Welch's t-statistics and random forest reduced roughly 500 V-J features to 13, which were used in a naive Bayes classifier (R e1071). TCRdb passed the public sequencing reads through fastp at Q25 and MiXCR, retaining productive beta sequences. Records with the same CDR3 protein are collapsed into one entry carrying the most frequent genes and DNA. The V and J calls reflect TCRdb's pipeline rather than the authors' work. This sample gives around 300,000 distinct CDR3 sequences in total; approximately 23% of them show up just once. Around two thirds of the sample lies in the top ten.

V lost 3 bases and J lost 5 bases, and the count of bases not matched to a germline gene is 3. The germline V gene (reference sequence) specifies DFQATT as CDR1 and SNEGSKA as CDR2. The CDR3 runs 13 residues from the cysteine to the phenylalanine. CDR3 DNA is the only sequence kept; it has 39 bases, read in frame from the first base. In the ophthalmopathy patients, disease was moderately to severely active, with a Clinical Activity Score of 3 or more, a NOSPECS grade of 4 or more, and a duration of less than 3 months. Patients with uncontrolled infections, other autoimmune diseases, pregnancy or lactation were excluded. Clinical symptoms, serum thyroxine and TRAb, thyroid ultrasound, and orbital computed tomography formed the basis for the diagnoses. PBMCs were isolated from about 9.2 ml of fresh peripheral blood by Ficoll-Paque density gradient centrifugation. Trizol reagent was used to extract total RNA, and RNA quality was then checked on an Agilent 2100 Bioanalyzer.

This sample was included in a study of T cells in Graves' hyperthyroidism and ophthalmopathy (dated by TCRdb to about 2019). Study-level background: Peripheral blood samples were taken at initial diagnosis, before any treatment was given. After sampling, hyperthyroidism patients received methimazole starting at 30 mg daily, and ophthalmopathy patients received high-dose intravenous methylprednisolone. To identify TCR V-J signatures that set the groups apart, the researchers used a discovery cohort of about a hundred patients, made up of roughly 45 with Graves' ophthalmopathy and about 60 with stable Graves' hyperthyroidism. An independent validation cohort of under 20 hyperthyroidism patients and more than 15 patients who later progressed to ophthalmopathy tested prospective prediction of ophthalmopathy. The paper describes TCR Vbeta CDR3 sequencing of 120 to 150 peripheral blood samples, made up of around 41 ophthalmopathy patients, roughly 75 hyperthyroidism patients and around 17 progressor patients. For training and testing, the 80 to 100 patients in the discovery cohort were randomly divided in a 7:3 ratio. Thyroid tissue and blood T-cell repertoires from several Graves' hyperthyroidism patients were also compared in the study.

What the research found in general, with its limitations: In validation, the model predicted progression to ophthalmopathy a median of around 6.5 months before onset, with around 70% sensitivity and nearly 75% specificity. No statistical method was used to fix the sample size in advance, and group allocation was not hidden from the investigators. A model built on a 13 V-J signature distinguished ophthalmopathy from stable hyperthyroidism, reaching 87.88% sensitivity and about 81% specificity in cross-validation and 80%/75% in testing. Most expanded thyroid clonotypes (frequency above 0.001) were also detected in blood, suggesting blood repertoires may reflect thyroid immune responses.

The V and J segments used are TRBV20-1 and TRBJ2-7, with 11 middle bases fitting TRBD2. This receptor was identified in a young man with Graves' ophthalmopathy. Sequenced input: blood. The CDR3: CSARTSGTDEQYF. The nucleotides read TGCAGTGCTAGGACTAGCGGGACCGACGAGCAGTACTTC.